One sample yielded the 3 T cell receptor beta chains listed below, sequenced in a study of blood T cell repertoires in COVID-19. The method was immunoSEQ multiplex PCR; TCRdb's version includes in-frame clones alone and lacks a portion of them. This sample has approximately 140,000 clones, with approximately 85% found just once. The sequenced material came from peripheral blood. The receptors come from a woman in her sixties or seventies with COVID-19, enrolled during active disease.

The CDR3 DNA sequence: TGTGCCAGCAGCTTAGGCCGAGCGGGGGGCCCAACGTACTACAATGAGCAGTTCTTC. It is translated as CASSLGRAGGPTYYNEQFF. The V call is TRBV11-2, the J call TRBJ2-1, with 9 bases identical to TRBD2. The CDR3 is 19 amino acids. CDR1 is SGHAT and CDR2 is FQNNGV in the germline V gene. V lost 1 base and J lost 3; bases outside the gene matches: 13.

The chain couples TRBV2 to TRBJ2-7; tentatively, D is TRBD2 (6 bases). The CDR3 is 15 amino acids. CDR1 SNHLY and CDR2 FYNNEI come from the germline V gene. V lost 8 bases to trimming and J lost 5 bases, with 22 bases between them. CDR3 region: CASVPGLSLWNEQYF. CDR3 coding DNA: TGTGCCAGCGTACCGGGACTCTCCCTTTGGAACGAGCAGTACTTC.

The J gene is TRBJ2-1, the V gene TRBV12-3 or TRBV12-4; no clear D. The length of the CDR3 is 12 residues. The V end was cut by 5 bases, the J end by 3 bases, with 5 bases between. The DNA for the CDR3 is TGTGCCAGCAGTCCAGGCTACAATGAGCAGTTCTTC. It yields the protein CASSPGYNEQFF.